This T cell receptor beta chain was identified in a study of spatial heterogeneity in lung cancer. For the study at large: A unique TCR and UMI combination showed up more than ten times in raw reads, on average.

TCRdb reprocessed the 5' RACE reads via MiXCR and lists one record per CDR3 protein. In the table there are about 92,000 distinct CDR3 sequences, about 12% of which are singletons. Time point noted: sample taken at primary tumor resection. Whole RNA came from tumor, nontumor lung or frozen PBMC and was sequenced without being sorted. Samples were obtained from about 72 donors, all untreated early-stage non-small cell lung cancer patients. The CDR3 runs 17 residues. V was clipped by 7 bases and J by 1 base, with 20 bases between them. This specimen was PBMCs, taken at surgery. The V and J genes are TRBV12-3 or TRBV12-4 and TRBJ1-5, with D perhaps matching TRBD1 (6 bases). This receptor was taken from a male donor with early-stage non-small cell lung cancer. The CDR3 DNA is TGTGCCAGCACGCTTACAGGGTCCACGGTGAGCAATCAGCCCCAGCATTTT. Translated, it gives CASTLTGSTVSNQPQHF.